This T cell receptor beta chain was found in a study of beta chain features in type 1 diabetes. In the study overall: The samples had roughly 100,000,000 sorted cells examined in all. Study observations and caveats: A greater similarity of naive, central memory and Treg TCRB repertoires was seen among patients than among healthy donors. When Type 1 diabetes patients were examined, their TCRB CDR3s proved moderately but significantly shorter in all four CD4+ subsets.

Using CD45RO/CCR7/CD25/CD127/CD95/CD27, CD4+ naive, central memory, regulatory and stem cell-like memory cells were sorted. The whole isolated RNA underwent reverse transcription, so sequencing captured expressed TCRB transcripts. This table comes from immunoSEQ multiplex PCR, and its TCRdb copy is limited to in-frame clones, with some not included. The repertoire consists of roughly 610,000 clones, with roughly 16% occurring once and the leading ten covering 0.07% to 0.095%. Trimming pared 8 bases from V and 2 bases from J, leaving 17 bases between. The CDR3 is 15 residues long. Germline lookup yields CDR1 MGHDK and CDR2 SYGVNS. This clone came up a few times. The antigen is not known.

This TCR came from a man younger than 35 in good health. The sequenced material came from naive CD4+ T cells from blood. This chain joins TRBV25-1 and TRBJ2-3; D may be TRBD2 (6 bases). The CDR3 DNA reads as TGTGCCAGCCAAACCGGGACTTGGGACACAGATACGCAGTATTTT. It yields the protein CASQTGTWDTDTQYF.